The 11 T cell receptor beta chains below come from one sample, sequenced in a study of blood T cells in healthy people across ages. PCR was performed a second time for about 6 to 12 cycles using a sample-barcoded 5' primer and a J-beta primer mix. TCRdb processed the 5' RACE reads anew with MiXCR; each CDR3 protein has one entry. The table shows some 1.4 million distinct CDR3 sequences, with about 40% occurring only once. Sequencing input: blood. These receptors were obtained from a woman aged 18-29 years in good health.

The chain joins TRBV18 to TRBJ1-1; 7 bases agree with TRBD1. Germline-derived CDR1 and CDR2 are KGHSH and LQKENI. The CDR3 length is 12 residues. After removal of 8 bases from V and 8 bases from J, the junction contained 8 bases not matched to a gene. This chain's CDR3 is CASRHRTGEAFF. The CDR3 DNA reads TGTGCCAGCCGCCATAGGACAGGAGAAGCTTTCTTT.

The gene calls are TRBV6-1 and TRBJ1-1; possible D gene TRBD1, 5 bases. This CDR3 is 13 amino acids long. Germline CDR1 and CDR2: MNHNS and SASEGT. Trimming shortened V by 7 bases and J by 0 bases, and 9 bases separated the two germline ends. The chain's CDR3 is CASIETVNTEAFF. DNA for the CDR3: TGTGCCAGCATTGAGACAGTGAACACTGAAGCTTTCTTT.

This clonotype was counted between two and nine times. This chain connects TRBV20-1 to TRBJ2-7; D is possibly TRBD2 (6 bases). The CDR3 runs to 13 residues. Germline CDR1 and CDR2: DFQATT and SNEGSKA (reference sequence). Trimming pared 3 bases from V and 5 bases from J, leaving 14 bases between. In DNA, the CDR3 is TGCAGTGCTAGGGTTCTAGCGCGCAACGAGCAGTACTTC. This gives the protein CSARVLARNEQYF.

This clonotype was counted only a few times. The chain recombines TRBV5-1 with TRBJ2-7; D call uncertain. CDR1 and CDR2 from the germline V gene are SGHRS and YFSETQ. The CDR3 contains 13 residues. Trimming left V 2 bases short and J 3 bases short, with 9 bases between. CDR3 coding DNA: TGCGCCAGCAGCTTTGACATTGACTACGAGCAGTACTTC. Translation gives CASSFDIDYEQYF.

The chain uses TRBV20-1 and TRBJ2-5; the D is unclear. This CDR3 has 11 amino acids. Trimming cost V 4 bases and J 5 bases, with 8 bases left between them. Germline V gene sequence: CDR1 DFQATT, CDR2 SNEGSKA (reference sequence). The CDR3 spells CSAILGETQYF. CDR3 coding DNA: TGCAGTGCTATCTTAGGGGAGACCCAGTACTTC.

This clonotype was found many times. The chain joins TRBV20-1 to TRBJ2-3; D remains unclear. V was shortened by 5 bases and J by 5 bases, with 17 bases between the two germline ends. Per the germline V gene, CDR1 is DFQATT and CDR2 is SNEGSKA (reference sequence). CDR3 length: 14 residues. Here the CDR3 DNA reads TGCAGTGCTGGGCCTACGACCTTAGGAGATACGCAGTATTTT. It translates to CSAGPTTLGDTQYF.

The chain links TRBV3-1 to TRBJ2-5; 7 nucleotides align to TRBD2. V was pared by 4 bases and J by 11 bases, with 16 bases of the junction left unmatched. The germline V gene encodes CDR1 LGHDT and CDR2 YNNKEL (reference sequence). This CDR3 contains 15 residues. The CDR3 DNA sequence: TGTGCCAGCAGCCGCGGCGAGGGAGGGCCCTATGAGCAGTACTTC. As protein: CASSRGEGGPYEQYF.

The chain is built from TRBV3-1 and TRBJ2-3; TRBD2 is a possible D gene (7 bases). Trimming removed 0 bases from V and 6 bases from J, with 13 bases in between. Germline CDR1 is LGHDT and CDR2 is YNNKEL (reference sequence). The CDR3 covers 15 residues. CDR3 residues: CASSQEGGADDTQYF. In DNA form, the CDR3 reads TGTGCCAGCAGCCAAGAAGGGGGGGCAGACGATACGCAGTATTTT.

This clonotype was picked up a small number of times. The chain recombines TRBV2 with TRBJ2-3; 12 positions match TRBD2. Trimming at V came to 9 bases and at J to 4 bases, leaving 11 bases not matched to a gene. The CDR3 spans 16 residues. Germline lookup yields CDR1 SNHLY and CDR2 FYNNEI. CDR3 nucleotides: TGTGCCAGTAGCCCCGGACTAGCGGGAAATGCAGATACGCAGTATTTT. Residues: CASSPGLAGNADTQYF.

This clonotype was picked up a small number of times. The rearrangement uses TRBV7-2 and TRBJ1-6; a possible D gene is TRBD1 (6 bases). From germline, CDR1 is SGHTA and CDR2 FQGNSA. CDR3 size: 15 residues. Trimming shortened V by 5 bases and J by 10 bases, and 18 bases separated the two germline ends. The DNA for the CDR3 is TGTGCCAGCAGCCCAGGGGACCTTCTACTCTCACCCCTCCACTTT. This codes for CASSPGDLLLSPLHF.

The chain carries TRBV15 and TRBJ2-7, with 8 positions matching TRBD2. V was pared by 3 bases and J by 0 bases, with 16 bases of the junction left unmatched. The germline V gene has CDR1 LNHNV and CDR2 YYDKDF (reference sequence). The CDR3 has 19 amino acids. The CDR3 spells CATSRAPKVAGGNSYEQYF. CDR3 nucleotide sequence: TGTGCCACCAGCAGGGCCCCGAAGGTGGCGGGAGGAAACTCCTACGAGCAGTACTTC. Supplemented by reference TRBV15 and TRBJ2-7, the full variable domain reads DAMVIQNPRYQVTQFGKPVTLSCSQTLNHNVMYWYQQKSSQAPKLLFHYYDKDFNNEADTPDNFQSRRPNTSFCFLDIRSPGLGDTAMYLCATSRAPKVAGGNSYEQYFGPGTRLTVT.